This T cell receptor beta chain was observed in a study of OX40 agonist ivuxolimab in advanced cancers. Regarding the study as a whole: The antigens recognized by the expanded peripheral T cells, that is their antigen specificity, were not determined.

This table comes from immunoSEQ multiplex PCR, and its TCRdb copy is limited to in-frame clones, with some not included. The table has about 48,000 clones, roughly 91% seen once; the top ten hold around a third. Trimming cost V 5 bases and J 2 bases; bases outside gene matches: 8. Germline CDR1 and CDR2: MNHEY and SVGAGI. The CDR3 has 15 amino acids. Points on this clone: Its matching antigen is unknown.

Peripheral blood came from all dose cohorts at three timepoints. This clonotype was obtained from an adult with an advanced solid tumor such as melanoma, head and neck, liver or kidney cancer. J is TRBJ2-7 and V is TRBV6-5; 8 nucleotides line up with TRBD1. The sample consisted of CD4+ or CD8+ T cells sorted from blood, taken in a trial of the OX40 agonist ivuxolimab. CDR3 DNA sequence: TGTGCCAGCAGTCCCCCGAACAGGGGGGCCTACGAGCAGTACTTC. Its protein product is CASSPPNRGAYEQYF.